The present T cell receptor (beta chain) was sequenced within a study of glioma-infiltrating T cells after dendritic cell vaccination. Germline V CDR1 and CDR2: LNHNV, YYDKDF (reference sequence). This CDR3 spans 16 amino acids. Trimming removed 2 bases from V and 5 bases from J; junction bases left unmatched: 5. TCRdb keeps only in-frame clones here, not all; method: immunoSEQ multiplex PCR. There are approximately 60,000 clones in the sample; 86% occur only once, and approximately 10% lies in the top ten. Indicated time point: after dendritic cell vaccination, including at tumor progression/relapse. Only patients with spare fresh-frozen tumor and over two years of follow-up were included.

The sample here was blood, taken after dendritic cell vaccination. This sequence originates from a human donor with glioblastoma. The rearrangement links TRBV15 to TRBJ2-1; TRBD2 agrees at 11 bases. As DNA, the CDR3 is TGTGCCACCAGCAGAATTACTAGCGGGAGCGACAATGAGCAGTTCTTC. Amino acids: CATSRITSGSDNEQFF.